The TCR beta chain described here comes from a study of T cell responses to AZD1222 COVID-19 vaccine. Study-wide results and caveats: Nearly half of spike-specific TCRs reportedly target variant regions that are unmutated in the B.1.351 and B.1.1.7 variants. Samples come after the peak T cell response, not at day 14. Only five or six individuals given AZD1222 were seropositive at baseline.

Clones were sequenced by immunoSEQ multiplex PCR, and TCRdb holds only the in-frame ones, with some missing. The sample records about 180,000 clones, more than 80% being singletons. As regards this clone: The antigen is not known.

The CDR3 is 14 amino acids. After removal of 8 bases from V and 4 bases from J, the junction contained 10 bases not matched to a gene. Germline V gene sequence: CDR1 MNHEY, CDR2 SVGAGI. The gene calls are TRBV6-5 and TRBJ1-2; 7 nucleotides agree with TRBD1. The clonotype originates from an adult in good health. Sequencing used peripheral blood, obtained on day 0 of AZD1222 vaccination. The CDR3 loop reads CASSDTGVSYGYTF. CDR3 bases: TGTGCCAGCTCCGATACAGGGGTTAGCTATGGCTACACCTTC.